This T cell receptor (beta chain) was recorded in a study of T-cell reconstitution after alpha-beta-depleted transplantation in children. Preparation of the TCRbeta library involved a method that used unique molecular identifiers. TCRdb re-called the PCR reads through MiXCR, storing one row per CDR3 protein. The table records about 1,000,000 distinct CDR3 sequences, about 29% of them present only once. Germline V CDR1 and CDR2: SNHLY, FYNNEI. V was pared by 7 bases and J by 3 bases, with 9 bases of the junction left unmatched. The CDR3 covers 14 residues. The rearrangement links TRBV2 to TRBJ2-7; 7 bases fit TRBD2. The receptor's source is a boy in the first two years of life who had a stem cell transplant for SCID, so the T cells may come from the graft donor. The sample consisted of PBMCs, mostly from graft donor cells, taken 360 days after TCRalphabeta/CD19-depleted stem cell transplant. In DNA form, the CDR3 reads TGTGCCAGCACCGCCGAGCGGGGAGGCTACGAGCAGTACTTC. The encoded protein is CASTAERGGYEQYF. The full variable domain, with the rest looked up from reference TRBV2 and TRBJ2-7, is EPEVTQTPSHQVTQMGQEVILRCVPISNHLYFYWYRQILGQKVEFLVSFYNNEISEKSEIFDDQFSVERPDGSNFTLKIRSTKLEDSAMYFCASTAERGGYEQYFGPGTRLTVT.